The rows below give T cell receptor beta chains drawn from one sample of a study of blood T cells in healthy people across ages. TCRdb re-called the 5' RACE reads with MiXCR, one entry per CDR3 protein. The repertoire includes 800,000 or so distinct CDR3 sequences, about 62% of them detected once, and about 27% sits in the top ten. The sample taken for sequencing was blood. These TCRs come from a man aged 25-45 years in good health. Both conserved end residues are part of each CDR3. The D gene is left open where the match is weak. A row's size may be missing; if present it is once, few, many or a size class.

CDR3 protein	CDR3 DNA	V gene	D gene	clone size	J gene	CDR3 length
CASSLEPGRSSYEQYF	TGCGCCAGCAGCTTGGAGCCAGGCCGAAGCTCCTACGAGCAGTACTTC	TRBV5-1	-	-	TRBJ2-7	16
CASSLRVAGGSRVTQYF	TGTGCCAGCAGCTTAAGGGTAGCGGGGGGCTCAAGGGTGACCCAGTACTTC	TRBV7-2	TRBD2	-	TRBJ2-5	17
CASSRLYREYNEQFF	TGTGCCAGCAGCCGATTATACAGGGAATACAATGAGCAGTTCTTC	TRBV3-1	-	few	TRBJ2-1	15
CASSLTYYGPSGANVLTF	TGTGCCAGCAGCTTAACTTACTACGGGCCCTCTGGGGCCAACGTCCTGACTTTC	TRBV7-3	-	-	TRBJ2-6	18
CATSDGAAYEQYF	TGTGCCACCAGTGATGGGGCCGCCTACGAGCAGTACTTC	TRBV24-1	-	few	TRBJ2-7	13
CSASGVLSHEQYF	TGCAGTGCTAGCGGCGTACTCTCTCACGAGCAGTACTTC	TRBV20-1	-	-	TRBJ2-7	13
CASSPGQSNSPLHF	TGCGCCAGCAGCCCCGGACAGTCTAATTCACCCCTCCACTTT	TRBV5-1	-	-	TRBJ1-6	14
CASSLSRSGAGGRNEQFF	TGTGCCAGCAGCTTAAGTAGATCCGGTGCGGGGGGGAGGAATGAGCAGTTCTTC	TRBV7-3	TRBD2	-	TRBJ2-1	18
CASSSRDREREQYF	TGTGCCAGCAGCTCTCGGGACAGGGAGAGAGAGCAGTACTTC	TRBV13	TRBD1	-	TRBJ2-4	14
CAINRQGEVVEQFF	TGTGCCATCAACCGACAGGGGGAGGTGGTGGAGCAGTTCTTC	TRBV10-3	TRBD1	few	TRBJ2-1	14
CASSLGTGETGELFF	TGTGCCAGCAGCTTAGGGACAGGGGAAACCGGGGAGCTGTTTTTT	TRBV7-6	TRBD1	-	TRBJ2-2	15
CAISESTGRKGYTF	TGTGCCATCAGTGAGTCGACCGGTAGGAAGGGCTACACCTTC	TRBV10-3	-	-	TRBJ1-2	14
CSARDDGQGREKLFF	TGCAGTGCTAGAGATGACGGGCAGGGACGCGAAAAACTGTTTTTT	TRBV20-1	-	-	TRBJ1-4	15
CASSPPGQVLGYTF	TGTGCCAGCTCACCACCGGGGCAGGTGCTTGGCTACACCTTC	TRBV18	-	-	TRBJ1-2	14
CATSDLFGLLNTGELFF	TGTGCCACCAGTGATTTGTTCGGACTTCTGAACACCGGGGAGCTGTTTTTT	TRBV24-1	-	-	TRBJ2-2	17
CASSLSATGHNEQFF	TGTGCCAGCAGTTTATCCGCGACAGGGCACAATGAGCAGTTCTTC	TRBV12-3/TRBV12-4	TRBD1	-	TRBJ2-1	15
CASSLGPIDEQYF	TGTGCCAGCAGTTTAGGGCCAATAGACGAGCAGTACTTC	TRBV28	-	-	TRBJ2-7	13
CASKGLAPNEQFF	TGTGCCAGTAAGGGACTCGCTCCCAATGAGCAGTTCTTC	TRBV19	-	-	TRBJ2-1	13
CASSVGTGGEQFF	TGTGCCAGCAGCGTAGGGACAGGGGGCGAGCAGTTCTTC	TRBV11-1	TRBD1	-	TRBJ2-1	13
CASSPARAYNEQFF	TGTGCCAGCAGCCCCGCCAGGGCCTACAATGAGCAGTTCTTC	TRBV7-9	-	-	TRBJ2-1	14
CSAMGGSSYNEQFF	TGCAGCGCGATGGGGGGGAGCTCCTACAATGAGCAGTTCTTC	TRBV29-1	TRBD2	-	TRBJ2-1	14
CASSYLFRGPYNEQFF	TGTGCCAGCAGTTATCTCTTCCGGGGCCCCTACAATGAGCAGTTCTTC	TRBV12-3/TRBV12-4	-	-	TRBJ2-1	16
CASSQSGLAGGKTQYF	TGCGCCAGCAGCCAATCGGGACTAGCGGGGGGAAAGACCCAGTACTTC	TRBV4-3	TRBD2	-	TRBJ2-5	16
CASSLVGDTDTQYF	TGTGCCAGCAGCTTAGTGGGAGACACAGATACGCAGTATTTT	TRBV7-2	-	-	TRBJ2-3	14
CSVVTPVEYNEQFF	TGCAGTGTTGTAACTCCAGTGGAGTACAATGAGCAGTTCTTC	TRBV20-1	-	-	TRBJ2-1	14
CATSRGGGSPLHF	TGTGCCACTTCCCGCGGGGGAGGATCACCCCTCCACTTT	TRBV3-1	-	-	TRBJ1-6	13
CSAPPGTGLGEQYF	TGCAGTGCTCCCCCCGGGACAGGGCTCGGCGAGCAGTACTTC	TRBV20-1	TRBD1	few	TRBJ2-7	14
CASSLASGQRRRETQYF	TGTGCCAGCAGCTTGGCGTCCGGACAGAGGCGGCGAGAGACCCAGTACTTC	TRBV7-9	-	-	TRBJ2-5	17
CASSQGTTGGTYEQYF	TGCGCCAGCAGCCAAGGGACTACAGGGGGAACCTACGAGCAGTACTTC	TRBV4-3	TRBD1	few	TRBJ2-7	16
CASSLAGRAEQYF	TGTGCCAGCAGTTTAGCCGGCAGGGCAGAGCAGTACTTC	TRBV12-3/TRBV12-4	-	-	TRBJ2-7	13
CASNGWGSGTQYF	TGTGCCAGCAACGGGTGGGGATCCGGGACGCAGTATTTT	TRBV5-6	-	few	TRBJ2-3	13
CSVVALSYNEQYF	TGCAGCGTTGTGGCGCTCTCCTACAATGAGCAGTACTTC	TRBV29-1	-	-	TRBJ2-7	13
CASSQYGYTF	TGTGCCAGCAGTCAATATGGCTACACCTTC	TRBV28	-	-	TRBJ1-2	10
CASSRLAGLSNEQFF	TGTGCCAGCAGCCGACTAGCGGGGCTTTCCAATGAGCAGTTCTTC	TRBV6-5	TRBD2	-	TRBJ2-1	15
CASSQDWLTLQETQYF	TGCGCCAGCAGCCAAGATTGGCTGACTCTCCAAGAGACCCAGTACTTC	TRBV4-3	-	few	TRBJ2-5	16
CASSYSGGDYGYTF	TGTGCCAGCAGCTACTCAGGGGGCGACTATGGCTACACCTTC	TRBV7-2	TRBD1	-	TRBJ1-2	14
CASSFTLGEPSTDTQYF	TGCGCCAGCAGCTTCACTTTAGGGGAGCCTAGCACAGATACGCAGTATTTT	TRBV5-1	-	-	TRBJ2-3	17
CASSQFTDTQYF	TGCGCCAGCAGCCAATTCACAGATACGCAGTATTTT	TRBV4-3	-	-	TRBJ2-3	12
CASTLLSDGPYGYTF	TGTGCCAGCACCCTCCTATCCGACGGGCCCTATGGCTACACCTTC	TRBV28	-	-	TRBJ1-2	15
CASSSGPSGMNEQFF	TGTGCCAGCAGTTCGGGACCCTCGGGCATGAATGAGCAGTTCTTC	TRBV27	-	-	TRBJ2-1	15